This T cell receptor beta chain derives from a study of T cell responses to AZD1222 COVID-19 vaccine. TCRdb keeps only in-frame clones here, not all; method: immunoSEQ multiplex PCR. The data show 160,000 or so clones, less than 95% seen once. The table lists this clone with a count of one. With V trimmed by 5 bases and J by 4 bases, 9 bases remained unmatched. The CDR3 sequence is 15 residues long. In germline, CDR1 is MDHEN, CDR2 SYDVKM. The clonotype comes from an adult in good health. Sequenced material: peripheral blood, taken on day 0 of AZD1222 vaccination. The chain combines TRBV28 with TRBJ2-7; TRBD2 matches at 9 bases. The CDR3 DNA reads as TGTGCCAGCAGTCCAAAGCGGGAGGATATGTACGAGCAGTACTTC. Encoded protein: CASSPKREDMYEQYF.